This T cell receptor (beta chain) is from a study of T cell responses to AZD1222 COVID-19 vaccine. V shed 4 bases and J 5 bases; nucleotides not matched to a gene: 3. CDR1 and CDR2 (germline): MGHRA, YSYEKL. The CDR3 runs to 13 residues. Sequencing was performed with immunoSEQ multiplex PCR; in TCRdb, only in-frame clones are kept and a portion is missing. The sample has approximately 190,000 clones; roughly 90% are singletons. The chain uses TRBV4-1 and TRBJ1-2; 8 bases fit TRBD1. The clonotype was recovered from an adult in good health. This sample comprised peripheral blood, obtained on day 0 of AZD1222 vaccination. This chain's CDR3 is CASSRTGLYGYTF. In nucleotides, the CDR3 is TGCGCCAGCAGCCGGACAGGGCTGTATGGCTACACCTTC.